These T cell receptor beta chains were read from a single sample in a study of control samples from healthy donors and cancer patients. TCRdb keeps only in-frame clones here, not all; method: immunoSEQ multiplex PCR. The repertoire has about 120,000 clones, around 88% of them found once; the top ten carry 3.4%. Sequenced input: blood. These receptors came from a man in his forties in good health. Both conserved end residues are part of each CDR3. Fields, in order: CDR3 protein, CDR3 DNA, V gene, J gene, clone size, D gene. D genes are given only for firm matches. A row's size may be missing; if present it is once, few, many or a size class.

CDR3: CASSSGTGGKAFF; DNA: TGTGCCAGCAGCTCCGGGACAGGGGGCAAAGCTTTCTTT; V: TRBV6-5; J: TRBJ1-1; size: NA; D: TRBD1
CDR3: CAWSVLSPGYEQYF; DNA: TGTGCCTGGAGTGTACTTTCTCCGGGGTACGAGCAGTACTTC; V: TRBV30; J: TRBJ2-7; size: NA; D: NA
CDR3: CASSTTGGWYTEAFF; DNA: TGTGCCAGTAGTACAACAGGGGGCTGGTACACTGAAGCTTTCTTT; V: TRBV19; J: TRBJ1-1; size: few; D: TRBD1
CDR3: CASSPKLDTDTQYF; DNA: TGTGCCAGCTCACCGAAACTAGACACAGATACGCAGTATTTT; V: TRBV18; J: TRBJ2-3; size: NA; D: NA
CDR3: CASSIRGQSTYNEQFF; DNA: TGTGCCAGTAGTATAAGAGGACAGAGTACCTACAATGAGCAGTTCTTC; V: TRBV19; J: TRBJ2-1; size: NA; D: NA
CDR3: CASSFVGQVVQPQHF; DNA: TGTGCCAGCAGTTTCGTAGGACAGGTTGTTCAGCCCCAGCATTTT; V: TRBV27; J: TRBJ1-5; size: NA; D: TRBD1
CDR3: CSVRTGLGYTF; DNA: TGCAGCGTTCGGACAGGTCTTGGCTACACCTTC; V: TRBV29-1; J: TRBJ1-2; size: NA; D: TRBD1
CDR3: CASSLETGRRETQYF; DNA: TGTGCCAGCAGCTTAGAGACAGGGCGTAGGGAGACCCAGTACTTC; V: TRBV7-9; J: TRBJ2-5; size: few; D: TRBD1
CDR3: CASRTHQGRKNTEAFF; DNA: TGTGCCAGCAGGACCCACCAAGGACGGAAGAACACTGAAGCTTTCTTT; V: TRBV27; J: TRBJ1-1; size: NA; D: NA
CDR3: CASIGYDRANTGELFF; DNA: TGTGCCAGCATCGGGTATGACCGCGCGAACACCGGGGAGCTGTTTTTT; V: TRBV7-9; J: TRBJ2-2; size: NA; D: NA
CDR3: CASSSTTPPRDTQYF; DNA: TGCGCCAGCAGCTCAACGACACCGCCGAGGGATACGCAGTATTTT; V: TRBV5-1; J: TRBJ2-3; size: once; D: NA
CDR3: CATGTGEGYTF; DNA: TGTGCCACCGGGACAGGGGAAGGCTACACCTTC; V: TRBV10-3; J: TRBJ1-2; size: few; D: TRBD1
CDR3: CASSYVPNYEQYF; DNA: TGTGCCAGCAGCTATGTCCCGAACTACGAGCAGTACTTC; V: TRBV7-2; J: TRBJ2-7; size: NA; D: NA
CDR3: CASSIRQNQPQHF; DNA: TGTGCCAGTAGTATCAGGCAGAATCAGCCCCAGCATTTT; V: TRBV19; J: TRBJ1-5; size: few; D: NA
CDR3: CSARTGNSYNEQFF; DNA: TGCAGCGCCAGGACAGGGAACTCCTACAATGAGCAGTTCTTC; V: TRBV29-1; J: TRBJ2-1; size: NA; D: TRBD1
CDR3: CAWSGQDFEQYF; DNA: TGTGCCTGGAGTGGACAGGATTTCGAGCAGTACTTC; V: TRBV30; J: TRBJ2-7; size: NA; D: NA
CDR3: CASSPGLRDRGLYYGYTF; DNA: TGTGCCAGCAGCCCCGGGCTCCGGGACAGGGGTCTCTACTATGGCTACACCTTC; V: TRBV11-2; J: TRBJ1-2; size: NA; D: TRBD1
CDR3: CASSEGTGSLDTQYF; DNA: TGTGCCAGCAGTGAAGGGACAGGCTCCCTGGATACGCAGTATTTT; V: TRBV6-1; J: TRBJ2-3; size: NA; D: TRBD1
CDR3: CASSSLTAGTGNSPLHF; DNA: TGTGCCAGCAGTAGTCTAACCGCCGGGACAGGGAATTCACCCCTCCACTTT; V: TRBV2; J: TRBJ1-6; size: once; D: TRBD1
CDR3: CATSEQGQNTEAFF; DNA: TGTGCCACCAGCGAACAGGGCCAGAACACTGAAGCTTTCTTT; V: TRBV15; J: TRBJ1-1; size: few; D: NA
CDR3: CASSIDEGANQPQHF; DNA: TGTGCCAGTAGTATAGATGAGGGGGCAAATCAGCCCCAGCATTTT; V: TRBV19; J: TRBJ1-5; size: NA; D: TRBD1
CDR3: CASHPSGGGPGNEQFF; DNA: TGTGCCAGCCACCCTTCAGGGGGGGGGCCGGGAAATGAGCAGTTCTTC; V: TRBV11-3; J: TRBJ2-1; size: NA; D: NA
CDR3: CASSEHPGVGITGELFF; DNA: TGTGCCAGCAGTGAACACCCGGGGGTGGGGATCACCGGGGAGCTGTTTTTT; V: TRBV25-1; J: TRBJ2-2; size: NA; D: NA
CDR3: CASRRRGTDTQYF; DNA: TGTGCCAGCCGGCGGAGGGGCACAGATACGCAGTATTTT; V: TRBV6-5; J: TRBJ2-3; size: NA; D: NA
CDR3: CATSEGEYGTKNIQYF; DNA: TGTGCCACCAGTGAGGGGGAATACGGGACCAAAAACATTCAGTACTTC; V: TRBV24-1; J: TRBJ2-4; size: once; D: NA
CDR3: CASSPVGAGGYGYTF; DNA: TGTGCCAGCAGCCCGGTCGGGGCGGGAGGCTATGGCTACACCTTC; V: TRBV7-2; J: TRBJ1-2; size: NA; D: NA
CDR3: CASSLMTNLGTEAFF; DNA: TGTGCCAGCAGCCTAATGACAAACTTAGGCACTGAAGCTTTCTTT; V: TRBV7-2; J: TRBJ1-1; size: NA; D: NA
CDR3: CASSNPGTLDGYTF; DNA: TGTGCCAGTAGCAATCCCGGGACCCTTGACGGCTACACCTTC; V: TRBV19; J: TRBJ1-2; size: NA; D: NA
CDR3: CASSHRVSDSYEQYF; DNA: TGTGCCAGCAGCCACAGGGTATCAGACTCCTACGAGCAGTACTTC; V: TRBV7-2; J: TRBJ2-7; size: NA; D: NA
CDR3: CASSTRDGTYEQYF; DNA: TGTGCCAGCAGCACCCGGGACGGAACCTACGAGCAGTACTTC; V: TRBV9; J: TRBJ2-7; size: NA; D: NA
CDR3: CASSRRDRAQYF; DNA: TGTGCCAGCAGCCGCCGGGACAGGGCGCAGTATTTT; V: TRBV3-1/TRBV3-2; J: TRBJ2-3; size: NA; D: TRBD1
CDR3: CASREELAGARDTQYF; DNA: TGTGCCAGCAGGGAAGAGCTAGCGGGGGCTAGAGATACGCAGTATTTT; V: TRBV5-6; J: TRBJ2-3; size: NA; D: TRBD2
CDR3: CASSQHNEQYF; DNA: TGTGCCAGCAGCCAACATAACGAGCAGTACTTC; V: TRBV6-2/TRBV6-3; J: TRBJ2-7; size: NA; D: NA
CDR3: CASSQGPGSNQPQHF; DNA: TGTGCCAGCAGCCAAGGGCCGGGGAGCAATCAGCCCCAGCATTTT; V: TRBV3-1/TRBV3-2; J: TRBJ1-5; size: NA; D: NA
CDR3: CAWSPDRAGNTIYF; DNA: TGTGCCTGGAGCCCTGACAGGGCTGGAAACACCATATATTTT; V: TRBV30; J: TRBJ1-3; size: NA; D: TRBD1
CDR3: CATSDYGQGKETQYF; DNA: TGTGCCACCAGTGATTACGGACAGGGGAAAGAGACCCAGTACTTC; V: TRBV24-1; J: TRBJ2-5; size: once; D: TRBD1
CDR3: CASSPSRGGDANTEAFF; DNA: TGTGCCAGCAGCCCCTCCCGGGGGGGGGATGCGAACACTGAAGCTTTCTTT; V: TRBV7-8; J: TRBJ1-1; size: NA; D: NA
CDR3: CASSSMNTEAFF; DNA: TGTGCCAGCTCATCAATGAACACTGAAGCTTTCTTT; V: TRBV18; J: TRBJ1-1; size: NA; D: NA
CDR3: CASSSKSGTAYEQYF; DNA: TGTGCCAGCAGCTCTAAATCCGGGACAGCCTACGAGCAGTACTTC; V: TRBV7-2; J: TRBJ2-7; size: NA; D: TRBD1
CDR3: CASSGDQDSNQPQHF; DNA: TGTGCCAGCAGTGGAGACCAGGATAGCAATCAGCCCCAGCATTTT; V: TRBV25-1; J: TRBJ1-5; size: NA; D: NA
CDR3: CASIKGGQEVDTIYF; DNA: TGTGCCAGCATCAAGGGGGGACAGGAGGTAGACACCATATATTTT; V: TRBV27; J: TRBJ1-3; size: once; D: TRBD1
CDR3: CASSWASGGAKETQYF; DNA: TGTGCCAGCAGCTGGGCTAGCGGGGGGGCCAAAGAGACCCAGTACTTC; V: TRBV11-3; J: TRBJ2-5; size: NA; D: TRBD2
CDR3: CASSFDTTGELFF; DNA: TGTGCCAGCAGTTTCGACACTACCGGGGAGCTGTTTTTT; V: TRBV12-3/TRBV12-4; J: TRBJ2-2; size: NA; D: NA
CDR3: CASSISGGAEQFF; DNA: TGTGCCAGTAGTATTAGCGGGGGAGCCGAGCAGTTCTTC; V: TRBV19; J: TRBJ2-1; size: NA; D: TRBD2
CDR3: CASSVSRRGVYNEQFF; DNA: TGTGCCAGCAGCGTAAGCCGGCGCGGGGTTTACAATGAGCAGTTCTTC; V: TRBV9; J: TRBJ2-1; size: once; D: NA
CDR3: CASSRDLTVNTEAFF; DNA: TGTGCCAGCAGCCGAGACTTAACAGTGAACACTGAAGCTTTCTTT; V: TRBV3-1/TRBV3-2; J: TRBJ1-1; size: NA; D: NA
CDR3: CAWSSRLVQYF; DNA: TGTGCCTGGAGTTCACGGTTGGTTCAGTACTTC; V: TRBV30; J: TRBJ2-4; size: NA; D: NA
CDR3: CASSLARLEAFF; DNA: TGTGCCAGCAGCTTAGCCAGGCTTGAAGCTTTCTTT; V: TRBV11-3; J: TRBJ1-1; size: NA; D: NA
CDR3: CASSPRDSRAFF; DNA: TGTGCCAGCAGTCCTCGGGACAGTCGAGCTTTCTTT; V: TRBV6-6; J: TRBJ1-1; size: NA; D: TRBD1
CDR3: CASTYGGEGTEAFF; DNA: TGTGCCAGCACCTACGGGGGGGAGGGGACTGAAGCTTTCTTT; V: TRBV6-1; J: TRBJ1-1; size: once; D: NA
CDR3: CAISDQGNTEAFF; DNA: TGTGCCATCAGTGATCAGGGGAACACTGAAGCTTTCTTT; V: TRBV10-3; J: TRBJ1-1; size: NA; D: NA
CDR3: CASSYIPGSGFEKLFF; DNA: TGTGCCAGCAGTTACATTCCCGGGAGCGGTTTTGAAAAACTGTTTTTT; V: TRBV6-2/TRBV6-3; J: TRBJ1-4; size: once; D: NA
CDR3: CATSRDPPDRADTEAFF; DNA: TGTGCCACCAGCAGAGACCCCCCGGACAGGGCGGACACTGAAGCTTTCTTT; V: TRBV15; J: TRBJ1-1; size: NA; D: TRBD1
CDR3: CAISAIWTGAFSEQFF; DNA: TGTGCCATCAGTGCAATATGGACAGGGGCGTTTAGTGAGCAGTTCTTC; V: TRBV10-3; J: TRBJ2-1; size: NA; D: TRBD1
CDR3: CASSFTRAATQYF; DNA: TGTGCCAGCAGCTTCACTAGGGCCGCTACGCAGTATTTT; V: TRBV11-1; J: TRBJ2-3; size: NA; D: NA